This paragraph reports one TCR beta chain. One end of the junction fails to match germline, which may point to a read error. The data belong to a study of tumor and adjacent non-tumor tissue in lung cancer. This CDR3 comprises 15 residues. CDR1 and CDR2 (germline): MNHEY, SVGEGT. This sample's RNA came from whole unsorted tissue. Distant lung tissue was collected more than 3 cm away from the tumor edge. TCRbeta libraries were built with three rounds of nested PCR, modified from ARM-PCR. One entry per CDR3 protein, called by TCRdb with MiXCR from the multiplex PCR reads. The repertoire includes roughly 74,000 distinct CDR3 sequences, less than 85% of them detected once, and approximately 40% sits in the top ten.

The TCR comes from a man between 65 and 79 years old with non-small cell lung cancer. What was sequenced was distant non-tumor lung tissue. The gene calls are TRBV6-2 or TRBV6-3 and TRBJ2-7; 8 bases fit TRBD1. Here the CDR3 reads CASCTNTGGSYKQYF. The CDR3 DNA sequence: TGTGCCAGCTGTACTAACACAGGGGGATCCTACAAGCAGTACTTC.